Presented here are 8 T cell receptor beta chains from one specimen sequenced in a study of cytomegalovirus exposure and HLA in healthy donors. Both 60 Vbeta primers and 13 Jbeta primers went into the PCR. Using immunoSEQ multiplex PCR, the repertoire was profiled, and TCRdb retains in-frame clones only, with some absent. Its clone listing holds roughly 190,000 clones. The sample consisted of PBMCs. The receptor set was obtained from a woman aged 18-35 years in good health and CMV-seropositive.

The chain couples TRBV19 to TRBJ2-7, with a tentative D call TRBD2 (5 bases). Germline assignment: CDR1 LNHDA and CDR2 SQIVND (reference sequence). This CDR3 has 14 amino acids. V was shortened by 4 bases and J by 3 bases, with 13 bases between the two germline ends. CDR3 region: CASSTGRGFYEQYF. CDR3 coding DNA: TGTGCCAGTAGTACCGGACGGGGATTCTACGAGCAGTACTTC.

J is TRBJ1-2 and V is TRBV5-1; TRBD1 aligns across 8 bases. The CDR3 is 15 residues long. CDR1 is SGHRS and CDR2 is YFSETQ in the germline V gene. V lost 0 bases to trimming and J lost 3 bases; unmatched junction nucleotides: 4. The CDR3 DNA follows: TGCGCCAGCAGCTTGGCCCCGGGACAGGACTATGGCTACACCTTC. This gives the protein CASSLAPGQDYGYTF.

The rearrangement uses TRBV21-1 and TRBJ1-1; the table's D call, TRBD1, has no DNA check behind it. TRBV21-1 is deemed a pseudogene. The CDR3 totals 13 residues. The CDR3, as DNA: TGTGCCAGCAGCACTAGCACCGGGACAGGGACTTTCTTT. Translation gives CASSTSTGTGTFF.

The chain joins TRBV5-5 to TRBJ1-1; no firm D call. V was trimmed by 4 bases and J by 0 bases, leaving 10 bases between them. CDR3 length equals 14 residues. Germline values: CDR1 SGHKS, CDR2 YYEKEE (reference sequence). The CDR3 here is CASSRQGLNTEAFF. In DNA, the CDR3 is TGTGCCAGCAGCCGACAAGGTCTGAACACTGAAGCTTTCTTT.

This chain connects TRBV9 to TRBJ2-5, with D perhaps matching TRBD2 (6 bases). Per germline, CDR1 SGDLS and CDR2 YYNGEE. The CDR3 is 16 amino acids. V dropped 0 bases and J dropped 3 bases, with 15 bases sitting between them. CDR3 region: CASSVAFGGAKETQYF. The DNA for the CDR3 is TGTGCCAGCAGCGTAGCATTCGGAGGGGCCAAAGAGACCCAGTACTTC.

CDR3 DNA sequence: TGTGCCACCAGCAGACATCGGGGACATCTCTCCTACGAGCAGTACTTC. Protein sequence: CATSRHRGHLSYEQYF. The chain is built from TRBV15 and TRBJ2-7; D possibly corresponds to TRBD1 (6 bases). The germline gives CDR1 LNHNV, CDR2 YYDKDF (reference sequence). Trimming cost V 2 bases and J 0 bases, with 14 bases left between them. CDR3 length: 16 residues.

This chain connects TRBV7-6 to TRBJ1-2; unclear D gene. With 6 bases removed from V and 4 bases from J, the gap between germline ends came to 15 bases. Germline assignment: CDR1 SGHVS and CDR2 FNYEAQ. The CDR3 loop spans 14 amino acids. CDR3 in amino acids: CASSSMTEVYGYTF. The DNA for the CDR3 is TGTGCCAGCAGTTCTATGACTGAAGTCTATGGCTACACCTTC.

The gene calls are TRBV7-2 and TRBJ2-5; the D is unclear. The J call is in doubt because the DNA end fits TRBJ2-7 better. This CDR3 region has 12 residues. Germline CDR1 is SGHTA and CDR2 is FQGNSA. The CDR3 nucleotides are TGTGCCAGCAGCCCGGAGATTGGCGAGCAGTACTTC. Amino acid sequence: CASSPEIGEQYF.